These T cell receptor beta chains were read from a single sample in a study of beta chain features in type 1 diabetes. Repertoires were generated with immunoSEQ multiplex PCR, while TCRdb's copy carries only in-frame clones and drops some. The top ten hold 1% of the sample, which has some 300,000 clones, 7% to 9% seen once. The source material was central memory CD4+ T cells from blood. These receptors were taken from a woman younger than 35 in good health. The conserved cysteine and the conserved F or W are not part of the CDR3 here.

TRBV7-2	TRBJ2-1	ASSHGAQRGGTEQF
TRBV6-6	TRBJ2-7	ATRGTSPYYEQY
TRBV5-1	TRBJ2-5	ASSTGTSGRWETQY
TRBV5-1	TRBJ2-2	ASSLGQGDGTGELF
TRBV7-9	TRBJ1-2	ASSPSGYGYT
TRBV29-1	TRBJ1-1	SADRLVNTEAF
TRBV18	TRBJ2-5	ASSPRQGETQY
TRBV4-2	TRBJ2-1	ASSFGQEQF
TRBV25-1	TRBJ2-1	ASSESRGQMNEQF
TRBV7-2	TRBJ2-1	ASSLRSGTGGHNEQF
TRBV5-1	TRBJ2-3	ASSLGVDTDTQY
TRBV6-6	TRBJ1-1	ASSGTVTEAF
TRBV4-2	TRBJ1-3	ASSQDKAGNTIY
TRBV7-8	TRBJ1-4	ASTGSAGATNEKLF
TRBV2	TRBJ2-5	ASSDRTSGETQY
TRBV28	TRBJ2-5	ASRSKGRHQETQY
TRBV6-5	TRBJ2-1	ASTYTASSYNEQF
TRBV5-4	TRBJ2-1	ASSSTSGGRGDEQF
TRBV16	TRBJ2-2	ASSPYQGAGELF
TRBV19	TRBJ1-2	ASLQSGGYGYT
TRBV7-9	TRBJ1-1	ASSLARLTEAF
TRBV6-5	TRBJ1-1	ASIGTGVNTEAF
TRBV6-6	TRBJ1-1	ASSTRQGTEAF
TRBV7-8	TRBJ2-1	ASSPYLYNEQF
TRBV7-2	TRBJ2-1	ASSARNEQF
TRBV30	TRBJ2-2	AWSPPGGELF
TRBV7-9	TRBJ1-3	ASSFPRGGSGNTIY
TRBV10-3	TRBJ2-5	AIKAETQY
TRBV19	TRBJ2-7	ASSISGPPSRTYEQY
TRBV7-3	TRBJ2-5	ASSLGRGWEETQY
TRBV5-4	TRBJ2-2	ASSGLAANTGELF
TRBV7-2	TRBJ2-3	ASSSPGGETDTQY
TRBV5-6	TRBJ1-1	ASSWDREFTEAF
TRBV5-1	TRBJ1-3	ASSWQGSPSGNTIY
TRBV2	TRBJ2-5	ASIRAVQETQY
TRBV30	TRBJ1-2	AWSLGQGRYGYT
TRBV18	TRBJ1-1	ASSRTGREAF
TRBV4-3	TRBJ2-3	ASSQGRGDPRRGQY
TRBV5-1	TRBJ2-3	ASSLQAGTDTQY
TRBV19	TRBJ2-6	ASSIGYVSGANVLT
TRBV4-3	TRBJ2-7	ASSSRAGTTYYEQY
TRBV11-2	TRBJ2-2	ASSLEGPPNTGELF
TRBV5-4	TRBJ2-5	ASSSLRPGQQETQY
TRBV7-9	TRBJ2-2	ASSLYGGLITGELF
TRBV11-2	TRBJ1-2	ASSPDGTAYGYT
TRBV2	TRBJ2-3	ASTSGPGGPTDTQY
TRBV28	TRBJ1-3	ASSADLLSGNTIY
TRBV28	TRBJ2-4	ASSLAALAKNIQY
TRBV6-6	TRBJ1-5	ASSYGGPDQPQH
TRBV14	TRBJ1-4	ASSQDTGGKLF
TRBV7-8	TRBJ2-3	ASSPTVRLAGGHPDTQY
TRBV7-9	TRBJ2-3	ASRPASGGTDTQY
TRBV7-8	TRBJ2-1	ASSLIGRNREGNEQF